These 22 T cell receptor beta chains share one sample of origin, sequenced in a study of T cells in localized non-small cell lung cancer. Assay used: immunoSEQ multiplex PCR; TCRdb lists only in-frame clones, some missing. The profile covers around 91,000 clones, with approximately 90% appearing a single time and around 15% taken by the ten largest. The source material was peripheral blood, sampled before any cancer treatment. The receptors were gathered from a man aged 40-75 years with stage I squamous cell lung carcinoma.

The chain has TRBV5-1 and TRBJ1-2, with unresolved D. Looked up from germline, CDR1 is SGHRS and CDR2 is YFSETQ. Trimming left V 0 bases short and J 8 bases short, with 11 bases between. The CDR3 loop spans 13 amino acids. The CDR3: CASSLDTSGGYTF. For the CDR3, the DNA is TGCGCCAGCAGCTTGGATACGTCGGGAGGCTACACCTTC.

The chain couples TRBV10-3 to TRBJ1-1; D is ambiguous. This CDR3 is built from 14 residues. V lost 4 bases, J lost 4 bases, and 13 bases lay in between. Germline V gives CDR1 ENHRY, CDR2 SYGVKD. The chain's CDR3 is CAISAIEAGTEAFF. The CDR3 coding sequence is TGTGCCATCAGTGCTATTGAGGCGGGCACTGAAGCTTTCTTT.

The rearrangement joins TRBV5-1 to TRBJ1-4; 9 bases are a match to TRBD1. The V gene's germline CDR1 is SGHRS and CDR2 YFSETQ. CDR3 length: 15 amino acids. V lost 4 bases to trimming and J lost 5 bases; unmatched junction nucleotides: 6. The CDR3 nucleotides read TGCGCCAGCAGCATCGGACAGGGGCAAAATGAAAAACTGTTTTTT. Its translation is CASSIGQGQNEKLFF.

The V gene is TRBV19, the J gene TRBJ2-2; no definite D call. This CDR3 spans 13 amino acids. From germline, CDR1 is LNHDA and CDR2 SQIVND (reference sequence). V was trimmed by 6 bases and J by 1 base, leaving 6 bases between them. CDR3 sequence: CASSPKNTGELFF. The DNA of the CDR3 is TGTGCCAGTAGCCCCAAGAACACCGGGGAGCTGTTTTTT.

This chain joins TRBV5-1 and TRBJ1-5; possible D gene TRBD1, 6 bases. The CDR3 runs 13 residues. Germline V CDR1 and CDR2: SGHRS, YFSETQ. V was trimmed by 3 bases and J by 4 bases, leaving 8 bases between them. CDR3 protein: CASSWGANQPQHF. DNA for the CDR3: TGCGCCAGCAGCTGGGGGGCTAATCAGCCCCAGCATTTT.

The J gene is TRBJ1-1, the V gene TRBV6-1; D unclear. The V and J ends lost 8 bases and 1 base respectively, with 14 bases between them. From germline, CDR1 is MNHNS and CDR2 SASEGT. The CDR3 runs 14 residues. This chain's CDR3 is CASAYRTENTEAFF. The DNA for the CDR3 is TGTGCCAGCGCTTATCGGACGGAGAACACTGAAGCTTTCTTT.

The CDR3 loop is CASSSKLLSGGARETQYF. In nucleotides, the CDR3 is TGTGCCAGCAGCTCTAAGCTTCTTAGCGGGGGGGCTCGTGAGACCCAGTACTTC. The V call is TRBV7-2, the J call TRBJ2-5; 11 nucleotides align to TRBD2. With V trimmed by 4 bases and J by 5 bases, 15 bases remained unmatched. The CDR3 is 18 residues long. From germline, CDR1 is SGHTA and CDR2 FQGNSA.

The chain joins TRBV29-1 to TRBJ2-3; the D is unclear. Trimming pared 1 base from V and 8 bases from J, leaving 10 bases between. CDR1 is SQVTM, CDR2 ANQGSEA, per germline. This CDR3 spans 12 amino acids. CDR3 sequence (DNA): TGCAGCGTTGAAGTCCTCACCCTTACGCAGTATTTT. Its translation: CSVEVLTLTQYF.

The CDR3: CASSVASNQPQHF. The CDR3 DNA follows: TGTGCCAGCAGCGTAGCGAGCAATCAGCCCCAGCATTTT. The chain joins TRBV9 to TRBJ1-5; D not certain. The CDR3 consists of 13 residues. Germline V gene lookup returns CDR1 SGDLS and CDR2 YYNGEE. V was pared by 0 bases and J by 1 base, with 2 bases between. The full variable domain, completed using reference TRBV9 and TRBJ1-5, is DSGVTQTPKHLITATGQRVTLRCSPRSGDLSVYWYQQSLDQGLQFLIQYYNGEERAKGNILERFSAQQFPDLHSELNLSSLELGDSALYFCASSVASNQPQHFGDGTRLSIL.

This clone came up a few times. The rearrangement uses TRBV27 and TRBJ2-7; TRBD2 agrees at 9 bases. The CDR3 consists of 14 residues. Looked up from germline, CDR1 is MNHEY and CDR2 is SMNVEV (reference sequence). V trimming: 3 bases; J trimming: 5 bases; junction bases outside the gene matches: 5. The CDR3 spells CASSLTGTSNEQYF. The CDR3 DNA sequence: TGTGCCAGCAGTTTGACCGGGACTAGCAACGAGCAGTACTTC.

This chain links TRBV29-1 with TRBJ1-1; D is unresolved. Trimming stripped 5 bases from V and 4 bases from J, with 11 bases between. CDR3 size: 12 residues. Germline V CDR1 and CDR2: SQVTM, ANQGSEA. The chain's CDR3 is CSVRRAGTEAFF. CDR3 nucleotide sequence: TGCAGCGTTAGGAGGGCGGGCACTGAAGCTTTCTTT.

The CDR3 coding sequence is TGTGCCAGCGCACAAACCGGGACTAGAGGGGAGACCCAGTACTTC. Translating it yields CASAQTGTRGETQYF. The chain has TRBV5-4 and TRBJ2-5, with TRBD2 matching over 8 bases. Trimming took 7 bases from V and 5 from J; bases not matched to a gene: 13. Germline-derived CDR1 and CDR2 are SGHNT and YYREEE (reference sequence). CDR3 length equals 15 residues. The full variable domain, in which reference TRBV5-4 and TRBJ2-5 provide the parts outside the CDR3, is ETGVTQSPTHLIKTRGQQVTLRCSSQSGHNTVSWYQQALGQGPQFIFQYYREEENGRGNFPPRFSGLQFPNYSSELNVNALELDDSALYLCASAQTGTRGETQYFGPGTRLLVL.

This clone was seen a single time. The V gene is TRBV7-2, the J gene TRBJ1-1; 11 bases agree with TRBD1. Looked up from germline, CDR1 is SGHTA and CDR2 is FQGNSA. This CDR3 comprises 15 residues. The V gene end was trimmed by 0 bases and the J gene end by 4 bases; junction bases not matched to a gene: 1. For the CDR3, the DNA is TGTGCCAGCAGCTTAGCGGGACAGGGGGTCACTGAAGCTTTCTTT. Translated: CASSLAGQGVTEAFF.

This chain uses TRBV19 with TRBJ1-1; no clear D. The CDR3 runs to 13 residues. V lost 7 bases to trimming and J lost 1 base, with 10 bases between them. Germline CDR1 and CDR2: LNHDA and SQIVND (reference sequence). The CDR3 DNA follows: TGTGCCAGTACAAGGGCTAGGAACACTGAAGCTTTCTTT. Protein sequence: CASTRARNTEAFF.

This chain uses TRBV10-3 with TRBJ1-1; no firm D call. Germline V gene data show CDR1 as ENHRY and CDR2 as SYGVKD. The length of the CDR3 is 13 residues. The germline V and J ends were trimmed by 6 bases and 1 base, with 9 bases remaining between them. The chain's CDR3 is CAISNRGNTEAFF. CDR3 sequence (DNA): TGTGCCATCAGCAATCGGGGGAACACTGAAGCTTTCTTT.

The genes are TRBV4-3 and TRBJ2-5, with TRBD2 identical over 13 bases. The CDR3 loop spans 15 amino acids. With V trimmed by 4 bases and J by 5 bases, 4 bases remained unmatched. CDR1 is LGHNA and CDR2 is YSLEER in the germline V gene. In DNA form, the CDR3 reads TGCGCCAGCAGCCTCGGGACTAGCGGGGCCGAGACCCAGTACTTC. This sequence encodes CASSLGTSGAETQYF.

This chain connects TRBV4-1 to TRBJ1-2; 7 bases align to TRBD1. The CDR3 is 14 amino acids. The trim removed 1 base at V and 4 bases at J, leaving 3 bases unmatched. The germline V gene encodes CDR1 MGHRA and CDR2 YSYEKL. CDR3 protein: CASSQAGGAYGYTF. The DNA for the CDR3 is TGCGCCAGCAGCCAAGCAGGGGGTGCCTATGGCTACACCTTC.

The chain recombines TRBV18 with TRBJ2-2, with 7 bases lining up with TRBD1. This CDR3 has 17 amino acids. Trimming cost V 3 bases and J 1 base; bases outside gene matches: 8. The germline gives CDR1 KGHSH, CDR2 LQKENI. CDR3 in DNA: TGTGCCAGCTCACCGGTTGCAGGGGGTAGGAACACCGGGGAGCTGTTTTTT. It specifies CASSPVAGGRNTGELFF.

This clone showed up many times. The rearrangement uses TRBV10-1 and TRBJ2-2; TRBD1 is a possible D gene (5 bases). This CDR3 spans 17 amino acids. Germline CDR1 WNHNN, CDR2 SYGVQD (reference sequence). The V end was cut by 2 bases, the J end by 0 bases, with 13 bases between. CDR3 in DNA: TGCGCCAGCAGTGAGGCTGCGTGGACAACGAACACCGGGGAGCTGTTTTTT. Its protein product is CASSEAAWTTNTGELFF.

This sequence joins TRBV30 and TRBJ1-2; TRBD1 might be the D (5 bases). Trimming took off 0 bases at V and 4 bases at J, with 12 bases between the two ends. The CDR3 is 14 residues long. The V gene's germline CDR1 is GTSNPN and CDR2 SVGIG (reference sequence). The CDR3 is CAWSVLGQGYGYTF. For the CDR3, the DNA is TGTGCCTGGAGTGTTCTCGGACAAGGCTATGGCTACACCTTC.

The chain has TRBV25-1 and TRBJ1-4; TRBD1 agrees at 7 bases. The CDR3 length is 15 residues. The junction had 7 bases not matched to a gene; V was cut back by 9 bases and J by 0 bases. Germline CDR1 reads MGHDK; CDR2 reads SYGVNS. CDR3 sequence: CASTLGQTTNEKLFF. CDR3 sequence (DNA): TGTGCCAGTACGCTGGGACAGACAACTAATGAAAAACTGTTTTTT. The entire variable domain, with the rest obtained from reference TRBV25-1 and TRBJ1-4, is as follows: EADIYQTPRYLVIGTGKKITLECSQTMGHDKMYWYQQDPGMELHLIHYSYGVNSTEKGDLSSESTVSRIRTEHFPLTLESARPSHTSQYLCASTLGQTTNEKLFFGSGTQLSVL.

This chain links TRBV5-4 with TRBJ2-1, with TRBD2 matching 7 bases. The V segment lost 4 bases and the J segment 8 bases; nucleotides outside the gene matches: 9. The germline V gene encodes CDR1 SGHNT and CDR2 YYREEE (reference sequence). The CDR3 extends over 14 amino acids. The CDR3 region has the DNA TGTGCCAGCAGCAAGACTAGCCGTTTAGATGAGCAGTTCTTC. It yields the protein CASSKTSRLDEQFF.